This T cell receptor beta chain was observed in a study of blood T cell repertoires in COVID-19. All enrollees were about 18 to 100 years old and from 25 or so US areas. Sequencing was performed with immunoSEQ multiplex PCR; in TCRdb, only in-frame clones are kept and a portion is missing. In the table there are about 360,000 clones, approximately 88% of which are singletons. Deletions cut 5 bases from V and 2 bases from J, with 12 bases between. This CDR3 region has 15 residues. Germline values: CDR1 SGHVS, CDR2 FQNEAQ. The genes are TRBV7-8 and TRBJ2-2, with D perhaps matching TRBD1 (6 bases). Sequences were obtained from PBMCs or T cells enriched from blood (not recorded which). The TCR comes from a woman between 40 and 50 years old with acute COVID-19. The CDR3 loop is CASSLRTANTGELFF. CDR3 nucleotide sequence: TGTGCCAGCAGCCTCCGGACAGCTAACACCGGGGAGCTGTTTTTT.